Described below is a single TCR beta chain sequence and its context. There is no known antigen for this receptor. Base qualities are not recorded, but no much larger clone differs from it by a single base. This specimen belongs to a study of blood T cells in healthy people across ages (dated by TCRdb to between 2014 and 2017). In terms of the full investigation: Template switching captured roughly one uniquely barcoded TCR beta cDNA molecule per two T cells in model experiments. To track age-related changes in TCR beta repertoire diversity, the study relied on deep sequencing normalized with unique cDNA molecular identifiers. The donors were divided into four age groups: young (average around 15 years), middle-aged (about 40), aged (approximately 62) and long-lived (about 84). Donors of different ages were randomly distributed across sequencing lanes to avoid experimental bias. The study analyzed two additional independent replicas of 1 million unique cDNA reads from the same blood draw for two donors, one aged 18 to 29 and one aged 80 or older.

Receptors were amplified or captured by 5' RACE. The instrument was an Illumina HiSeq 2500. The second PCR ran for about 7 to 11 cycles and used a J-beta primer mix along with a sample-barcoded 5' primer. A template-switch 5' adaptor carrying 12 random nucleotides introduced a unique molecular identifier onto each TCR beta cDNA molecule. Each sample yielded at least 2.5 million CDR3-containing paired-end reads. First-strand cDNA was synthesized from all RNA with the Mint cDNA synthesis kit, primed by a TRBC-specific oligonucleotide. Following uracil-DNA glycosylase treatment, a first 18-cycle PCR with universal primers M1SS and BC2_uni_R was performed on all cDNA. In the authors' own workflow: For normalization, 1 million high-quality reads, each with a distinct molecular identifier, were randomly selected from each sample. Reads with shared molecular identifiers were discarded instead of being binned into consensus sequences. MiTCR, run with a Q25 quality threshold and the strictest error-elimination algorithm, handled CDR3 identification, clonotype clustering and error correction. A nonparametric unseen species model with Euler transformation was used to estimate a lower bound on total TCR beta diversity. In TCRdb, the public reads were trimmed at Q25 with fastp and aligned with MiXCR, with productive beta chains retained. Rows merge per CDR3 protein into single entries with the most common DNA and genes. The V and J calls follow TCRdb's processing rather than the paper's. The sample profile shows roughly 1.5 million distinct CDR3 sequences; 40% to 45% of them were found once. Under 5% of the sample belongs to the ten largest clones.

The approximately 39 donors, aged roughly 6 to 95 years, were systemically healthy Caucasian individuals from Russia. Ten milliliters of peripheral blood were drawn from each donor into EDTA-treated Vacutainer tubes. Ficoll-Paque density-gradient centrifugation was used to isolate PBMCs, with at least 6.5 million per sample. Total RNA, at least 5 micrograms per sample, was extracted from PBMCs with Trizol reagent. For every donor, an aliquot of PBMCs went through flow cytometry to measure the percentages of naive CD45RAhigh/CD27high T cells. Paper-wide results and their limitations: Estimates of total diversity based on one million sequenced T cells were considered lower bounds and underestimates. The percentage of naive T cells measured by flow cytometry correlated strongly with observed TCR beta diversity. Compared with the aged group, the long-lived group had more naive CD4+ T cells, fewer expanded clones and increased TCR diversity, a pattern suggesting age selection. Because the CMV infection status of the donors was unknown, age-related changes in expanded clonotypes may potentially have been confounded. Observed TCR beta diversity per million T cells fell roughly linearly with age, and a significant reduction was already apparent by age around 44. Bulk unsorted PBMC profiling prevented conclusive comparison of naive and antigen-experienced compartments.

Source material: blood. The origin of this receptor is a woman aged 18-35 years in good health.

The nucleotides are TGTGCCAGCAGTGCAGACCAAGCAGGGAGCTCCTACAATGAGCAGTTCTTC. The resulting protein is CASSADQAGSSYNEQFF. The rearranged chain carries TRBV12-3 or TRBV12-4 and TRBJ2-1; the D segment may tentatively be TRBD1 or TRBD2, each giving 5 matched bases. The V and J ends are trimmed by 5 bases and 0 bases, leaving 17 bases between them. The CDR3 goes from the cysteine to the phenylalanine over 17 residues. The kept DNA is CDR3 alone, 51 bases in frame from the first base.